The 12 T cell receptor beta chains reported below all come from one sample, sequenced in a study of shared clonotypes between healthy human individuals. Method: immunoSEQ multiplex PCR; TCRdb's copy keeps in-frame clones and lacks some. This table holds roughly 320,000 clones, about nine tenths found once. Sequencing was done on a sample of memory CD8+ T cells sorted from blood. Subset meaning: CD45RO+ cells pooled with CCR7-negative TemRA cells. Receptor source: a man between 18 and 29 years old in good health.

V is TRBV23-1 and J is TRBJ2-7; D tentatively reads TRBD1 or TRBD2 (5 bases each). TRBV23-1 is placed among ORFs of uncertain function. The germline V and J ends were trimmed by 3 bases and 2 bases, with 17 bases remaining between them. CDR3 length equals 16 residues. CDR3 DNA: TGCGCCAGCAGTCACTCCGGCGAGGGGTTCCCCTACGAGCAGTACTTC. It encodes CASSHSGEGFPYEQYF.

Written as DNA, the CDR3 is TGTGCCAGCAGTCCGTGGACAGGGAGGGAGGGTAGCAATCAGCCCCAGCATTTT. It specifies CASSPWTGREGSNQPQHF. The chain joins TRBV27 to TRBJ1-5; 8 bases match TRBD1. From germline, CDR1 is MNHEY and CDR2 SMNVEV (reference sequence). The CDR3 sequence is 18 residues long. The trim removed 5 bases at V and 0 bases at J, leaving 12 bases unmatched.

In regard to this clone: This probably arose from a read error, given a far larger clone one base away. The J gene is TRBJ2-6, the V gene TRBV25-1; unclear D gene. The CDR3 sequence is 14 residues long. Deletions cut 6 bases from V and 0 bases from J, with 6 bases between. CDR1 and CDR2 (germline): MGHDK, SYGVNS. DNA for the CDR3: TGTGCCAGCAGCCGGAGCTCTGGGGCCAACGTCCTGACTTTC. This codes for CASSRSSGANVLTF.

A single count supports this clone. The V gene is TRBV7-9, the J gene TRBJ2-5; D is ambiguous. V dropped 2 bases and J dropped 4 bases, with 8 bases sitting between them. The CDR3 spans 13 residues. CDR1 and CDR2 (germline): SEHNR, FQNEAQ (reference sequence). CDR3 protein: CASSLPILETQYF. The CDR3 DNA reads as TGTGCCAGCAGCTTACCCATTCTAGAGACCCAGTACTTC.

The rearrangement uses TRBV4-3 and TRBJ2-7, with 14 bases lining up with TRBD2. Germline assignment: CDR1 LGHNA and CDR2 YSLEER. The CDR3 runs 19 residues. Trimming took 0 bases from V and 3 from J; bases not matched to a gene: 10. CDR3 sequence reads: CASSQEGGTSGSEGYEQYF. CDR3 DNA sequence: TGCGCCAGCAGCCAAGAGGGGGGGACTAGCGGGAGTGAGGGCTACGAGCAGTACTTC.

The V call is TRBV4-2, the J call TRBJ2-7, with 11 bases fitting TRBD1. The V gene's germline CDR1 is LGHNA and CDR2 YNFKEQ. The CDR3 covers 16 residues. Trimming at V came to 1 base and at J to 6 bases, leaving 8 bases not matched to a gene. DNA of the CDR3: TGTGCCAGCAGCCAAGCTATAGGGACAGGGGGTTTCGAGCAGTACTTC. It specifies CASSQAIGTGGFEQYF.

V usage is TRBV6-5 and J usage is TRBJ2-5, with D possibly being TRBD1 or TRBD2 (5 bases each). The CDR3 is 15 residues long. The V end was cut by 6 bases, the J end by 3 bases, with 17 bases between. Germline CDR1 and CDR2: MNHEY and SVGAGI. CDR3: CASSRPGTVKETQYF. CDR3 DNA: TGTGCCAGCAGCCGCCCGGGGACGGTAAAAGAGACCCAGTACTTC.

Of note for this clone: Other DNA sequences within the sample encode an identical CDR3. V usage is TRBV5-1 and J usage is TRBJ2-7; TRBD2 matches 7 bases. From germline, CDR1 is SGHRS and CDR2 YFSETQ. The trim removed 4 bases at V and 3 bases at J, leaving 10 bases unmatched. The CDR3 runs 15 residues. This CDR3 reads CASSLGGSGIYEQYF. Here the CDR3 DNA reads TGCGCCAGCAGCCTAGGCGGGAGTGGGATCTACGAGCAGTACTTC.

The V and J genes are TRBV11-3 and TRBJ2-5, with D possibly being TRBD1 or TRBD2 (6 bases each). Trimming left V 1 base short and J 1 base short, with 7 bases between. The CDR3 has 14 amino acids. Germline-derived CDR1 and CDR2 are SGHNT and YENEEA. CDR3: CASSLGGAQETQYF. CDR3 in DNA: TGTGCCAGCAGCTTAGGGGGGGCCCAAGAGACCCAGTACTTC.

CDR3: CASSSEGLEAGTQYF. In nucleotides, the CDR3 is TGTGCCAGCAGCTCCGAAGGACTAGAAGCCGGTACGCAGTATTTT. V is TRBV11-2 and J is TRBJ2-3; 7 bases match TRBD2. V lost 4 bases and J lost 8; bases outside the gene matches: 12. This CDR3 has 15 residues. Germline values: CDR1 SGHAT, CDR2 FQNNGV. Looking up the rest from reference TRBV11-2 and TRBJ2-3 gives the full variable domain: EAGVAQSPRYKIIEKRQSVAFWCNPISGHATLYWYQQILGQGPKLLIQFQNNGVVDDSQLPKDRFSAERLKGVDSTLKIQPAKLEDSAVYLCASSSEGLEAGTQYFGPGTRLTVL.

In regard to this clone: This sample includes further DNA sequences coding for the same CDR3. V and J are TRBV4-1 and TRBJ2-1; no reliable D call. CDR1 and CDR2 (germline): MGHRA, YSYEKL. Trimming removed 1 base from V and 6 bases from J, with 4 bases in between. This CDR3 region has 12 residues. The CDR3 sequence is CASSQGLNEQFF. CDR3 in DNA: TGCGCCAGCAGCCAAGGCCTCAATGAGCAGTTCTTC.

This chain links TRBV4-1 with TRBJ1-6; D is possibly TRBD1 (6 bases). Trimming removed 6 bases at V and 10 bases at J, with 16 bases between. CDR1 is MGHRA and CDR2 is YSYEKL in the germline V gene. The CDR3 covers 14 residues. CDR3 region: CASSYRVEVSPLHF. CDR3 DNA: TGCGCCAGCAGTTACAGGGTAGAGGTCTCACCCCTCCACTTT.